This T cell receptor (beta chain) was observed in a study of post-analysis software for immune sequencing data (dated by TCRdb to about 2015). Context from the whole study: The recorded disease courses included relapsing-remitting, secondary progressive and progressive-relapsing multiple sclerosis, and some patients had no subtype annotation. The patient repertoires were set against eleven to twelve previously published healthy control repertoires from donors whose ages ranged from roughly 6 to 27 years. A subset of samples was prepared in parallel using single-end sample barcoding, then pooled and co-amplified after Illumina adapter ligation. Overall results and qualifications from the work: The control group was slightly older than the multiple sclerosis patient group. Normalized Chao1 diversity was significantly lower in multiple sclerosis patients than controls, suggesting substantial peripheral T-cell clonal expansion. Direct clustering with F measure showed strong co-clustering of samples prepared in the same batch, prompting a batch-effect correction. Significantly higher frequencies in patients than in controls were found for roughly 5 TRBV segments, including TRBV5-6, TRBV5-1 and TRBV20-1.

As for this clonotype: No cognate antigen has been identified for it. No base quality information exists; no much larger clone differs at one position.

TCR beta repertoires were profiled from peripheral blood of over 10 young patients with multiple sclerosis to demonstrate the VDJtools post-analysis software. The multiple sclerosis patients were children and adolescents between about 6 and 16 years of age. Germline trimming amounts to 1 base on V and 8 bases on J, with 7 as the count of junction bases outside the gene matches. The CDR3 goes from the cysteine to the phenylalanine over 15 residues. The only DNA kept is the CDR3, 45 bases in frame from the first base. Sequences SGHTA (CDR1) and FQGNSA (CDR2) are obtained from the germline V gene. Libraries were prepared through PCR. TCRdb records Illumina HiSeq 2500 as the sequencer. To reduce PCR and sequencing biases, unique molecular identifiers were incorporated into the TCR beta cDNA libraries. Roughly 0.5 million cDNA molecules were obtained per 1 to 10 million input T cells, so each molecule approximated one T cell. Patient libraries were prepared and sequenced with the same protocol used for the earlier healthy control dataset. Samples belonging to the same batch were prepared together, multiplexed and sequenced on a shared HiSeq lane. The original pipeline was this. Raw barcoded reads were processed with MIGEC, discarding single-read molecular identifier groups before consensus assembly and CDR3 extraction. VDJtools was used for post-analysis of the clonotype tables, and diversity was normalized by down-sampling every dataset to the size of the smallest sample. In repertoire overlap clustering, CDR3 amino acid sequences, but not nucleotide sequences, were matched to correct batch-related cross-sample contamination. TCRdb cleaned the public reads at Q25 with fastp, built clones with MiXCR and kept in-frame beta chains. Rows with one shared CDR3 protein collapse into an entry with the most common genes and DNA. TCRdb, rather than the study authors, made the V and J calls. Counted in this sample were roughly 870,000 distinct CDR3 sequences; approximately 57% of them appeared once. Approximately 4.3% of the sample goes to the ten largest clones.

The chain joins TRBV7-2 to TRBJ2-1; the junction holds 8 bases that match TRBD1. Sequencing used blood. The receptor comes from a girl aged 5 to 17 with multiple sclerosis. CDR3 region: CASSLVPGGSYEQFF. The nucleotides read TGTGCCAGCAGCTTAGTGCCAGGGGGCAGCTATGAGCAGTTCTTC.